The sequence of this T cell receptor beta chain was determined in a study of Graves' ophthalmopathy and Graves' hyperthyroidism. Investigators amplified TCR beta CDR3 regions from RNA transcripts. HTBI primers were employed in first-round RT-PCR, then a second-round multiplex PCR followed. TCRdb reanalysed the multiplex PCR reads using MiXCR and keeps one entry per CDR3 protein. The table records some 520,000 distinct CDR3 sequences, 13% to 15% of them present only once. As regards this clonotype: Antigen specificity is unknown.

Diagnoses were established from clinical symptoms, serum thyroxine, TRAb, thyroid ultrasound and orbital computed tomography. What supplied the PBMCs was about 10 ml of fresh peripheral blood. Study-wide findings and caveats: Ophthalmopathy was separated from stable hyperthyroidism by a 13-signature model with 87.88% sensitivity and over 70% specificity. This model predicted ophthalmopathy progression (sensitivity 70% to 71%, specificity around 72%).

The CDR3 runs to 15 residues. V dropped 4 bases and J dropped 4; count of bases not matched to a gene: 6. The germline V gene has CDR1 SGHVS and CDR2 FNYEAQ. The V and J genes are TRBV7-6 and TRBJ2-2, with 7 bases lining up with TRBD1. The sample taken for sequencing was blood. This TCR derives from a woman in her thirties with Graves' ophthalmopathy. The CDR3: CASSSTGLVTGELFF. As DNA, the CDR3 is TGTGCCAGCAGCTCGACAGGGTTGGTCACCGGGGAGCTGTTTTTT.